This T cell receptor (beta chain) was recorded in a study of blood T cell repertoires in COVID-19. Study background: The United States, Italy and Spain were the sources of the acute and convalescent COVID-19 samples.

The CDR3 consists of 17 residues. CDR1 and CDR2 from the germline V gene are SQVTM and ANQGSEA. V lost 5 bases, J lost 0 bases, and 14 bases stayed unmatched. Study processing details: Counts of nucleated cells, estimated from reference gene primer amplification, were obtained. The method was immunoSEQ multiplex PCR; TCRdb's version includes in-frame clones alone and lacks a portion of them. The V and J calls and clone size are taken from that table; D and trimming were inferred from the DNA. The data contain 400,000 to 500,000 clones, approximately 90% of them singletons. The V gene is TRBV29-1, the J gene TRBJ2-7, with TRBD2 matching over 9 bases. This TCR came from a woman aged 18-29 years who had been exposed to COVID-19. The material sequenced was PBMCs or T cells enriched from blood (not recorded which). CDR3 region: CSVLRLSIAGVSYEQYF. The CDR3 DNA follows: TGCAGCGTTCTCCGGCTTTCTATAGCGGGAGTCTCCTACGAGCAGTACTTC.